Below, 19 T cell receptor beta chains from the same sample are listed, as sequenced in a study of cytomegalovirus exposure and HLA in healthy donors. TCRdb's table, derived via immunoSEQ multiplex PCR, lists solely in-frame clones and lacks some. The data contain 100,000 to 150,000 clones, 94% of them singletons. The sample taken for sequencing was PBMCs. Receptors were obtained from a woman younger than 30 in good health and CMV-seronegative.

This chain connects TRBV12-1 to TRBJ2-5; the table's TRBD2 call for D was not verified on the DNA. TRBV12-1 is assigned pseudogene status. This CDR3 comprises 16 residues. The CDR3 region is CASSFRASGSGETQYF. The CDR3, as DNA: TGTGCCAGCAGCTTTCGGGCTAGCGGGAGTGGAGAGACCCAGTACTTC.

This CDR3 reads CASSLGQGSEQYF. CDR3 in DNA: TGCGCCAGCAGCTTGGGACAGGGATCCGAGCAGTACTTC. The chain has TRBV5-1 and TRBJ2-7, with 7 positions matching TRBD1. Trimming cost V 0 bases and J 6 bases; bases outside gene matches: 3. CDR3 size: 13 residues. Germline lookup yields CDR1 SGHRS and CDR2 YFSETQ.

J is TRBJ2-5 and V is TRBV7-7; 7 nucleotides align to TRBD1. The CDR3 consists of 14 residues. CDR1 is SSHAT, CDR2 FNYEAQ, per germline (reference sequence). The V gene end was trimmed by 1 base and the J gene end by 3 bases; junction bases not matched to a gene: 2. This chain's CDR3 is CASSLGTGEETQYF. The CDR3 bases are TGTGCCAGCAGCTTAGGGACAGGAGAAGAGACCCAGTACTTC. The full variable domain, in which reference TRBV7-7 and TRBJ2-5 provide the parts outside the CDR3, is GAGVSQSPRYKVTKRGQDVTLRCDPISSHATLYWYQQALGQGPEFLTYFNYEAQPDKSGLPSDRFSAERPEGSISTLTIQRTEQRDSAMYRCASSLGTGEETQYFGPGTRLLVL.

Written as DNA, the CDR3 is TGTGCCAGCAGATCAGAAAGCGGCCAGCCCCAGCATTTT. Protein sequence: CASRSESGQPQHF. The V and J genes are TRBV2 and TRBJ1-5; no reliable D call. V shed 6 bases and J shed 7 bases, with 13 bases lying between them. In germline, CDR1 is SNHLY, CDR2 FYNNEI. The CDR3 runs to 13 residues.

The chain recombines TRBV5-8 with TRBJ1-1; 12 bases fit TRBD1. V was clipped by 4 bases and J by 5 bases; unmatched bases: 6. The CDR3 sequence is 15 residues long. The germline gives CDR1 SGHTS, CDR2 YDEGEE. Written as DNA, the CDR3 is TGTGCCAGCAGCCCCGGGACAGGGGGCTTGACTGAAGCTTTCTTT. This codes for CASSPGTGGLTEAFF.

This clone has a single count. CDR3 in amino acids: CASSVAGQSREKLFF. The CDR3 DNA is TGTGCCAGCAGCGTAGCGGGACAGTCCCGGGAAAAACTGTTTTTT. The chain is built from TRBV9 and TRBJ1-4, with 7 bases matching TRBD1. Germline V gene sequence: CDR1 SGDLS, CDR2 YYNGEE. The length of the CDR3 is 15 residues. J lost 8 bases, V lost 0 bases, and 7 bases had no gene match.

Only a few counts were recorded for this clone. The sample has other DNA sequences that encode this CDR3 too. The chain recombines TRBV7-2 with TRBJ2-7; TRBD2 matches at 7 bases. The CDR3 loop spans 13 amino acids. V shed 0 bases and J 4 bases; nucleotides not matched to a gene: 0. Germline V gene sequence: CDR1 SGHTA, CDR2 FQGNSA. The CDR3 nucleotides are TGTGCCAGCAGCTTAGCGGGGGGGTACGAGCAGTACTTC. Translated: CASSLAGGYEQYF.

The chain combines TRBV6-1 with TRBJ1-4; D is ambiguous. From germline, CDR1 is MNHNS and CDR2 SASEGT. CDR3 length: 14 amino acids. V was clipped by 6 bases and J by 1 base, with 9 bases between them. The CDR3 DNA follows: TGTGCCAGCAGGGAGCTTTTAACTAATGAAAAACTGTTTTTT. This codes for CASRELLTNEKLFF.

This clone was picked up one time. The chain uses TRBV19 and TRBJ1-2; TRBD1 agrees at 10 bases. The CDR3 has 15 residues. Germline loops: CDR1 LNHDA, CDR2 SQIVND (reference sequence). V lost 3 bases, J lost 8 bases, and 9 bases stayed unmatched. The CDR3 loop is CASSINRQGARGYTF. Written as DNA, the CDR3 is TGTGCCAGTAGTATTAATCGACAGGGGGCGCGGGGCTACACCTTC.

As DNA, the CDR3 is TGTGCCTGGAGTGTACAGGGGGGAAACTATGGCTACACCTTC. Translating gives CAWSVQGGNYGYTF. This chain links TRBV30 with TRBJ1-2, with 8 nucleotides matching TRBD1. With V trimmed by 0 bases and J by 2 bases, 2 bases remained unmatched. CDR1 is GTSNPN and CDR2 is SVGIG in the germline V gene (reference sequence). The CDR3 contains 14 residues.

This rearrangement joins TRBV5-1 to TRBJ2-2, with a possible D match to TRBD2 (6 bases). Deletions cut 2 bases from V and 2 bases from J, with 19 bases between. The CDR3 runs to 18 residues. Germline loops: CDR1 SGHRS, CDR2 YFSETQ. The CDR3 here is CASSFDRTSRRNTGELFF. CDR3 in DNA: TGCGCCAGCAGCTTCGATCGCACTAGCAGACGTAACACCGGGGAGCTGTTTTTT.

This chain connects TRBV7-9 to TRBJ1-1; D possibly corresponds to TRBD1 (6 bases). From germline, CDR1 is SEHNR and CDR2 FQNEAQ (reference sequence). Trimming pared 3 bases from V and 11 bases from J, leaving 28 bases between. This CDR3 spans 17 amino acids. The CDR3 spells CASSLLGGQRNIGSAFF. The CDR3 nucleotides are TGTGCCAGCAGCTTGTTGGGTGGACAGCGGAACATCGGGTCGGCTTTCTTT.

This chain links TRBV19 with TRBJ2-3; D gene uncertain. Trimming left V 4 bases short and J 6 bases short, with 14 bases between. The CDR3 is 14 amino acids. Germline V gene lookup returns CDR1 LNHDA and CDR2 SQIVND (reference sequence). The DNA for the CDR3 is TGTGCCAGTAGTACCAGATCTAGGCAGGATACGCAGTATTTT. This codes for CASSTRSRQDTQYF.

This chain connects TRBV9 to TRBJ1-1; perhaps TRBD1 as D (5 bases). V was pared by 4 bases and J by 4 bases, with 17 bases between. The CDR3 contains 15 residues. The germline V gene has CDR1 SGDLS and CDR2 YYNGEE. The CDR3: CASSTQDILGTEAFF. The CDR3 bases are TGTGCCAGCAGCACCCAGGACATATTGGGCACTGAAGCTTTCTTT.

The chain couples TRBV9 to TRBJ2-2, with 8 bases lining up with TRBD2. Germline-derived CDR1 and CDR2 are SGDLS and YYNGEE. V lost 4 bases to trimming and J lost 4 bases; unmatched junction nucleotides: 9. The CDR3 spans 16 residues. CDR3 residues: CASSTPGTRVTGELFF. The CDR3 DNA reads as TGTGCCAGCAGCACACCCGGGACTAGGGTCACCGGGGAGCTGTTTTTT.

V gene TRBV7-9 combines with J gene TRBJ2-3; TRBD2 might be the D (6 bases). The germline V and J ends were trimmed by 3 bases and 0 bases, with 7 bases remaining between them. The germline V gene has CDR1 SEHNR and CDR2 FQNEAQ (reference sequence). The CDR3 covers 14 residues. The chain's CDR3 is CASSFGGSTDTQYF. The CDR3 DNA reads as TGTGCCAGCAGCTTTGGGGGGAGCACAGATACGCAGTATTTT.

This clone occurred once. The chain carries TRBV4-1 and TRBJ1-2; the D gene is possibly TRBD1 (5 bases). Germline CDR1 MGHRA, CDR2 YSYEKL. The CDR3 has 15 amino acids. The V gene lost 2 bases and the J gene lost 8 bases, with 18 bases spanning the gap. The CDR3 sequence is CASSQSSRVAGGYTF. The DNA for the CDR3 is TGCGCCAGCAGCCAATCAAGCAGGGTGGCCGGAGGCTACACCTTC.

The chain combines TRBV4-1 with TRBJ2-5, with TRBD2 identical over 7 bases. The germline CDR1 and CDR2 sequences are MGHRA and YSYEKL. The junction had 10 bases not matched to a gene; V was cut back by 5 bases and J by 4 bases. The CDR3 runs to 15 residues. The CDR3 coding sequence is TGCGCCAGCAGCATAGATAGCGGGTCCTCAGAGACCCAGTACTTC. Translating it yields CASSIDSGSSETQYF.

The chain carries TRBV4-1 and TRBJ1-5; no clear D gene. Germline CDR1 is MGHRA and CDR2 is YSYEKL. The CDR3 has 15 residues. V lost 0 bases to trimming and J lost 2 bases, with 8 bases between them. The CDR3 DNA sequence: TGCGCCAGCAGCCAAGAGTGGCAGGGCAATCAGCCCCAGCATTTT. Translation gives CASSQEWQGNQPQHF.